This T cell receptor (beta chain) was retrieved from a study of CD8 T cells in ankylosing spondylitis (dated by TCRdb to about 2017). With regard to the full study: The study profiled T cell receptor beta repertoires in healthy donors and ankylosing spondylitis patients to find disease-linked TCR variants. Peripheral blood samples were taken, and synovial fluid was additionally collected from ankylosing spondylitis patients. The whole study cohort included 95 to 130 healthy donors and roughly 24 ankylosing spondylitis patients.

Results the study describes overall, beyond this receptor: Some motif variants were previously reported in synovial fluid and blood of reactive arthritis patients, suggesting common disease-initiation mechanisms. Significant enrichment of the disease-linked clones was reported in matched synovial fluid samples from ankylosing spondylitis patients. A CD8+ phenotype was shown by the disease-linked clones, which were found at relatively low frequencies in peripheral blood. Blood from ankylosing spondylitis patients appeared to be characterized by a TCR beta motif composed of under ten highly homologous amino acid variants.

Ends trimmed: V by 7 bases, J by 5 bases; bases unmatched to a gene: 4. CDR1 and CDR2 (SNHLY, FYNNEI) derive from the germline V gene. Counted from cysteine to phenylalanine, this CDR3 has 13 amino acids. The read is trimmed to its CDR3 DNA, 39 bases read in frame from base 1. The sample holds a few counts of this clonotype. Its antigen remains unidentified. No base qualities exist here, and no much larger clone lies one base off it. Sequenced on an Illumina HiSeq 2500. TCR beta libraries were prepared by quantitative 5'-RACE with molecular barcodes. In the authors' own workflow: Disease-linked TCR variants were identified with a new computational method built on a probabilistic model of VDJ rearrangement. TCRdb trimmed the raw reads at Q25, called clones with MiXCR and kept productive beta chains. Rows matching on CDR3 protein sequence are summarized as one entry with the most common DNA and genes. Here the V and J calls rest on TCRdb's processing, not on the authors' analysis. This sample gives 250,000 to 350,000 distinct CDR3 sequences in total; 20% of them show up just once. The ten biggest clones cover roughly 7.3% of the sample.

The sequence joins TRBV2 to TRBJ1-5, with 8 bases in between that match TRBD1. This sequence was found in a male donor with ankylosing spondylitis or in good health (not recorded which). Specimen: blood, either unsorted or a sorted T cell fraction (not recorded which). The DNA sequence follows: TGTGCCAGCACCACGGACAGGGATCAGCCCCAGCATTTT. It codes for CASTTDRDQPQHF.